The 29 T cell receptor beta chains below all came from one sample that was sequenced in a study of blood T cell repertoires in COVID-19 (dated by TCRdb to 2018 to 2021). The protocol used for the library was the immunoSEQ multiplex PCR assay. TCRdb carries this immuneACCESS record with in-frame sequences only. Its versions omit some clonotypes, under half of them owing to an unresolved V gene in the studies checked, with the rest unexplained. The sample data list roughly 250,000 clones, and approximately 88% of these were observed just once. The ten largest account for around 1.3% of the sample. The specimen sequenced was PBMCs or T cells enriched from blood (not recorded which). These receptors came from a woman in her forties with acute COVID-19.

This clone showed up just a few times. CDR3 sequence: CASSLVSDQPQHF. Written as DNA, the CDR3 is TGTGCCAGCAGCTTAGTATCCGATCAGCCCCAGCATTTT. This chain links TRBV7-9 with TRBJ1-5; D ambiguous. The CDR3 sequence is 13 residues long. Germline CDR1 and CDR2: SEHNR and FQNEAQ (reference sequence). V lost 1 base, J lost 5 bases, and 6 bases lay in between.

J is TRBJ1-5 and V is TRBV6-5; D unclear. The V gene lost 10 bases and the J gene lost 2 bases, with 15 bases spanning the gap. Per the germline V gene, CDR1 is MNHEY and CDR2 is SVGAGI. The CDR3 runs to 14 residues. Here the CDR3 DNA reads TGTGCCACCGACTCCCGCGGCGGCAATCAGCCCCAGCATTTT. This sequence encodes CATDSRGGNQPQHF.

The chain couples TRBV30 to TRBJ2-3, with D possibly TRBD2 on 5 matching bases. Germline lookup yields CDR1 GTSNPN and CDR2 SVGIG (reference sequence). Between the trimmed V and J ends, which lost 3 bases and 1 base, there was a span of 14 bases. CDR3 length: 15 residues. CDR3: CAWRPPPEGTDTQYF. CDR3 DNA: TGTGCCTGGAGACCCCCCCCGGAGGGCACAGATACGCAGTATTTT.

This rearrangement joins TRBV30 to TRBJ2-2, with TRBD2 identical over 10 bases. Germline trimming cut 4 bases from V and 7 bases from J; bases unmatched to any gene: 6. CDR3 length equals 14 residues. Looked up from germline, CDR1 is GTSNPN and CDR2 is SVGIG (reference sequence). This CDR3 reads CAWKGTSESGELFF. The CDR3, as DNA: TGTGCCTGGAAGGGGACTAGCGAAAGCGGGGAGCTGTTTTTT.

V usage is TRBV5-1 and J usage is TRBJ2-6; a possible D gene is TRBD1 (6 bases). The V end was cut by 0 bases, the J end by 2 bases, with 9 bases between. Germline lookup yields CDR1 SGHRS and CDR2 YFSETQ. The CDR3 contains 16 residues. The CDR3 DNA reads TGCGCCAGCAGCTTGGGTGAGGGGGCTGGGGCCAACGTCCTGACTTTC. Translated: CASSLGEGAGANVLTF.

CDR3 coding DNA: TGTGCCAGCAGCAGACGGGGAGCCGCCCCCGAAGCTTTCTTT. Its translation: CASSRRGAAPEAFF. V gene TRBV6-5 combines with J gene TRBJ1-1; the D is unclear. Germline-derived CDR1 and CDR2 are MNHEY and SVGAGI. Trimming removed 6 bases from V and 8 bases from J, with 19 bases in between. This CDR3 is 14 amino acids long.

V usage is TRBV9 and J usage is TRBJ2-7; 7 nucleotides align to TRBD2. The CDR3 is 15 residues long. Looked up from germline, CDR1 is SGDLS and CDR2 is YYNGEE. Trimming cost V 3 bases and J 7 bases; bases outside gene matches: 13. The chain's CDR3 is CASSAVAEGREEQYF. As DNA, the CDR3 is TGTGCCAGCAGCGCAGTAGCAGAGGGGAGGGAGGAGCAGTACTTC.

This chain joins TRBV4-1 and TRBJ1-4; unclear D gene. Germline-derived CDR1 and CDR2 are MGHRA and YSYEKL. Trimming stripped 4 bases from V and 8 bases from J, with 14 bases between. The CDR3 is made up of 14 amino acids. The CDR3 DNA follows: TGCGCCAGCAGCCGGAGGGATGGGAACGAAAAACTGTTTTTT. It encodes CASSRRDGNEKLFF.

This clone came up once. The CDR3 is CASSTTSGYFNEQFF. The CDR3 DNA is TGTGCCAGCAGTACGACTAGCGGGTACTTCAATGAGCAGTTCTTC. This chain joins TRBV6-5 and TRBJ2-1; 10 nucleotides align to TRBD2. CDR3 length: 15 residues. Losses at the gene ends were 5 bases for V and 6 bases for J; bases not matched to a gene: 7. The germline gives CDR1 MNHEY, CDR2 SVGAGI.

V and J are TRBV28 and TRBJ1-2, with 8 bases that match TRBD1. The length of the CDR3 is 17 residues. Germline-derived CDR1 and CDR2 are MDHEN and SYDVKM. Trimming took 7 bases from V and 4 from J; bases not matched to a gene: 17. The CDR3 DNA follows: TGTGCCAGCATTTCCTCCCCGCGCAGGGGGCTGGGCTATGGCTACACCTTC. Translation: CASISSPRRGLGYGYTF.

V usage is TRBV27 and J usage is TRBJ1-2, with 8 bases identical to TRBD1. The V segment lost 0 bases and the J segment 2 bases; nucleotides outside the gene matches: 5. Germline V CDR1 and CDR2: MNHEY, SMNVEV (reference sequence). This CDR3 has 16 residues. Here the CDR3 reads CASSLSLGDRNYGYTF. The CDR3 DNA sequence: TGTGCCAGCAGTTTATCTCTAGGGGACAGGAACTATGGCTACACCTTC.

V is TRBV24-1 and J is TRBJ1-2; 8 bases align to TRBD1. The germline CDR1 and CDR2 sequences are KGHDR and SFDVKD. The junction had 7 bases not matched to a gene; V was cut back by 3 bases and J by 2 bases. The CDR3 is 16 amino acids. This CDR3 reads CATSDPLRQGNYGYTF. CDR3 coding DNA: TGTGCCACCAGTGATCCCCTCAGACAGGGGAACTATGGCTACACCTTC.

V and J are TRBV5-5 and TRBJ2-7; D remains ambiguous. Germline values: CDR1 SGHKS, CDR2 YYEKEE (reference sequence). Trimming cost V 5 bases and J 5 bases, with 8 bases left between them. The CDR3 runs to 11 residues. Here the CDR3 reads CASSIQDEQYF. The CDR3 region has the DNA TGTGCCAGCAGTATCCAGGACGAGCAGTACTTC.

V gene TRBV7-9 combines with J gene TRBJ1-2; 7 nucleotides match TRBD1. Germline V gene lookup returns CDR1 SEHNR and CDR2 FQNEAQ (reference sequence). This CDR3 is built from 15 residues. The junction had 10 bases not matched to a gene; V was cut back by 6 bases and J by 3 bases. In DNA form, the CDR3 reads TGTGCCAGCAGACAACCGGGACAGACTCACTATGGCTACACCTTC. Its translation is CASRQPGQTHYGYTF. Together with reference TRBV7-9 and TRBJ1-2, the CDR3 gives the full variable domain: DTGVSQNPRHKITKRGQNVTFRCDPISEHNRLYWYRQTLGQGPEFLTYFQNEAQLEKSRLLSDRFSAERPKGSFSTLEIQRTEQGDSAMYLCASRQPGQTHYGYTFGSGTRLTVV.

The J gene is TRBJ2-1, the V gene TRBV11-3; 8 nucleotides match TRBD1. The CDR3 consists of 13 residues. Looked up from germline, CDR1 is SGHNT and CDR2 is YENEEA. The V segment lost 11 bases and the J segment 1 base; nucleotides outside the gene matches: 4. The CDR3 DNA follows: TGTGCCTCCGGGACAGGTTCCTACAATGAGCAGTTCTTC. It codes for CASGTGSYNEQFF.

The V and J genes are TRBV7-9 and TRBJ1-3, with unresolved D. V gave up 2 bases and J gave up 0 bases, with 8 bases separating them. This CDR3 has 15 amino acids. Germline loops: CDR1 SEHNR, CDR2 FQNEAQ (reference sequence). In nucleotides, the CDR3 is TGTGCCAGCAGCTTATCGGGAGACTCTGGAAACACCATATATTTT. Protein product: CASSLSGDSGNTIYF. The full variable domain, with the rest looked up from reference TRBV7-9 and TRBJ1-3, is DTGVSQNPRHKITKRGQNVTFRCDPISEHNRLYWYRQTLGQGPEFLTYFQNEAQLEKSRLLSDRFSAERPKGSFSTLEIQRTEQGDSAMYLCASSLSGDSGNTIYFGEGSWLTVV.

The rearrangement joins TRBV19 to TRBJ2-1, with 10 bases identical to TRBD2. Germline values: CDR1 LNHDA, CDR2 SQIVND (reference sequence). V lost 6 bases to trimming and J lost 13 bases; unmatched junction nucleotides: 6. The CDR3 consists of 12 residues. The CDR3: CASSSSGRDQFF. CDR3 nucleotide sequence: TGTGCCAGTAGCTCTAGCGGGAGAGACCAGTTCTTC.

This chain joins TRBV11-2 and TRBJ1-1; TRBD1 agrees at 7 bases. V shed 3 bases, J shed 0 bases, and the junction held 4 bases outside the gene matches. The germline CDR1 and CDR2 sequences are SGHAT and FQNNGV. This CDR3 is 15 amino acids long. CDR3 loop: CASSFTTGMNTEAFF. As DNA, the CDR3 is TGTGCCAGCAGCTTCACGACAGGGATGAACACTGAAGCTTTCTTT.

This sequence joins TRBV6-4 and TRBJ2-7; 8 positions match TRBD2. Germline V gene lookup returns CDR1 MRHNA and CDR2 SNTAGT. The CDR3 contains 16 residues. The V and J ends lost 3 bases and 7 bases, in that order; junction bases with no gene match: 14. This CDR3 reads CASSDYWLVGGREQYV. CDR3 bases: TGTGCCAGCAGTGATTATTGGTTAGTGGGCGGGAGGGAGCAGTACGTC.

This clone appeared a single time. The chain joins TRBV19 to TRBJ2-7; a weak D match, TRBD1 (6 bases). CDR3 length equals 15 residues. V shed 6 bases and J shed 0 bases, with 15 bases lying between them. CDR1 is LNHDA and CDR2 is SQIVND in the germline V gene (reference sequence). The CDR3 loop reads CASRKTGLSSYEQYF. CDR3 nucleotides: TGTGCCAGTAGGAAGACAGGCCTAAGCTCCTACGAGCAGTACTTC.

This chain links TRBV24-1 with TRBJ2-3, with 12 bases identical to TRBD1. Germline V gene data show CDR1 as KGHDR and CDR2 as SFDVKD. There are 17 residues in the CDR3. The J segment lost 5 bases and the V segment lost 7 bases, leaving 12 bases of the junction unmatched. Written as DNA, the CDR3 is TGTGCCACCAGACCGACACCGGGACAGGGGGCGTTAGATACGCAGTATTTT. Amino acids: CATRPTPGQGALDTQYF.

This chain uses TRBV27 with TRBJ2-6, with unresolved D. This CDR3 spans 13 amino acids. Germline CDR1 reads MNHEY; CDR2 reads SMNVEV (reference sequence). V dropped 8 bases and J dropped 1 base, with 6 bases sitting between them. DNA of the CDR3: TGTGCCAGCTGTCCTTCTGGGGCCAACGTCCTGACTTTC. Its protein product is CASCPSGANVLTF.

The rearrangement links TRBV7-8 to TRBJ1-2, with TRBD1 matching over 7 bases. Per the germline V gene, CDR1 is SGHVS and CDR2 is FQNEAQ. The V gene end was trimmed by 6 bases and the J gene end by 6 bases; junction bases not matched to a gene: 13. The CDR3 spans 15 residues. CDR3 nucleotides: TGTGCCAGCAGGGGCCTCCGAATCGGGACAGATGGCTACACCTTC. Translation gives CASRGLRIGTDGYTF.

The chain is built from TRBV5-6 and TRBJ2-2; D is possibly TRBD1 (5 bases). The CDR3 length is 13 residues. CDR1 and CDR2 (germline): SGHDT, YYEEEE. Between the trimmed V and J ends, which lost 7 bases and 2 bases, there was a span of 9 bases. The CDR3 coding sequence is TGTGCCAGCCGGACAACCAACACCGGGGAGCTGTTTTTT. This codes for CASRTTNTGELFF. Looking up the rest from reference TRBV5-6 and TRBJ2-2 gives the full variable domain: DAGVTQSPTHLIKTRGQQVTLRCSPKSGHDTVSWYQQALGQGPQFIFQYYEEEERQRGNFPDRFSGHQFPNYSSELNVNALLLGDSALYLCASRTTNTGELFFGEGSRLTVL.

CDR3 amino acids: CASSSGLAGGLSPRETQYF. The CDR3 bases are TGCGCCAGCAGCTCGGGACTAGCGGGAGGGCTTTCACCCCGTGAGACCCAGTACTTC. This chain uses TRBV5-1 with TRBJ2-5; 16 bases fit TRBD2. From germline, CDR1 is SGHRS and CDR2 YFSETQ. The CDR3 is 19 residues long. The V segment lost 3 bases and the J segment 5 bases; nucleotides outside the gene matches: 13. The full variable domain, in which reference TRBV5-1 and TRBJ2-5 provide the parts outside the CDR3, is KAGVTQTPRYLIKTRGQQVTLSCSPISGHRSVSWYQQTPGQGLQFLFEYFSETQRNKGNFPGRFSGRQFSNSRSEMNVSTLELGDSALYLCASSSGLAGGLSPRETQYFGPGTRLLVL.

CDR3 coding DNA: TGTGCCAGCAGCTTATTAGGTACAGGGAACACTGAAGCTTTCTTT. This encodes CASSLLGTGNTEAFF. This chain joins TRBV7-2 and TRBJ1-1; maybe TRBD1 (5 bases). V was shortened by 2 bases and J by 1 base, with 11 bases between the two germline ends. This CDR3 comprises 15 residues. The V gene's germline CDR1 is SGHTA and CDR2 FQGNSA.

The rearrangement uses TRBV2 and TRBJ2-1, with 9 bases matching TRBD2. After removal of 1 base from V and 0 bases from J, the junction contained 13 bases not matched to a gene. This CDR3 has 20 amino acids. Germline V gene sequence: CDR1 SNHLY, CDR2 FYNNEI. The CDR3 loop reads CASSEGKIVSTSGSYNEQFF. The CDR3 bases are TGTGCCAGCAGTGAAGGTAAAATTGTTTCGACTAGCGGCTCCTACAATGAGCAGTTCTTC.

This chain joins TRBV7-2 and TRBJ1-1; 7 nucleotides agree with TRBD1. After removal of 5 bases from V and 0 bases from J, the junction contained 6 bases not matched to a gene. The CDR3 contains 15 residues. Germline V gene data show CDR1 as SGHTA and CDR2 as FQGNSA. CDR3 sequence reads: CASSIRQGMNTEAFF. The CDR3 coding sequence is TGTGCCAGCAGCATAAGACAGGGAATGAACACTGAAGCTTTCTTT. The variable domain in full, completed from reference TRBV7-2 and TRBJ1-1, reads GAGVSQSPSNKVTEKGKDVELRCDPISGHTALYWYRQSLGQGLEFLIYFQGNSAPDKSGLPSDRFSAERTGGSVSTLTIQRTQQEDSAVYLCASSIRQGMNTEAFFGQGTRLTVV.

This clone has a single count. The J gene is TRBJ1-5, the V gene TRBV27; no reliable D call. Looked up from germline, CDR1 is MNHEY and CDR2 is SMNVEV (reference sequence). CDR3 length: 16 residues. With 6 bases removed from V and 4 bases from J, the gap between germline ends came to 19 bases. CDR3 in amino acids: CASSPSEGFWNQPQHF. CDR3 in DNA: TGTGCCAGCAGCCCTTCGGAGGGTTTTTGGAATCAGCCCCAGCATTTT.